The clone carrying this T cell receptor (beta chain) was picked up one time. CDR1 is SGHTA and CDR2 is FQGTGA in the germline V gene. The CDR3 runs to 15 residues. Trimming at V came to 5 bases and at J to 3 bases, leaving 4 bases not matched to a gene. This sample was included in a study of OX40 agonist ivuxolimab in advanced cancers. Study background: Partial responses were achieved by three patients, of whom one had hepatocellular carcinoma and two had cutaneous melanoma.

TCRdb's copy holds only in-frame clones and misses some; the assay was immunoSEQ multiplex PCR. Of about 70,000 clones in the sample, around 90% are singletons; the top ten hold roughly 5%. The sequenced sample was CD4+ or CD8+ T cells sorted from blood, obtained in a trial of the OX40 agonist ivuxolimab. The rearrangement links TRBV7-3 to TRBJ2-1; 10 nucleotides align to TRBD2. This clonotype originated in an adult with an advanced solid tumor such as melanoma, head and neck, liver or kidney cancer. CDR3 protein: CASSPRLAGYNEQFF. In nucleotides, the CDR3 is TGTGCCAGCAGCCCCAGACTAGCGGGCTACAATGAGCAGTTCTTC. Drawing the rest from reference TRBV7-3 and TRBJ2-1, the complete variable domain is GAGVSQTPSNKVTEKGKYVELRCDPISGHTALYWYRQSLGQGPEFLIYFQGTGAADDSGLPNDRFFAVRPEGSVSTLKIQRTERGDSAVYLCASSPRLAGYNEQFFGPGTRLTVL.